Described below is a single T cell receptor (beta chain) sequence and its context. The sample belongs to a study of blood T cell repertoires in COVID-19. Germline CDR1 reads MNHEY; CDR2 reads SVGEGT. With 0 bases removed from V and 4 bases from J, the gap between germline ends came to 7 bases. The CDR3 loop spans 15 amino acids. Recruitment covered roughly 24 US areas and drew participants whose ages spanned roughly 18 to 89 years. Membership in each cohort depended on participant-reported clinical history. During the 2 weeks before they entered the study, exposed participants had met someone with a PCR-confirmed or clinician-diagnosed COVID-19 case. As originally analysed: Reference gene primer amplification yielded estimated nucleated cell counts. The data were produced by immunoSEQ multiplex PCR, yet TCRdb's version contains in-frame clones alone and is incomplete. That table furnishes V, J and clone size, whereas the DNA furnished D and trimming. The sample records approximately 340,000 clones, approximately 89% being singletons.

Sequences were obtained from PBMCs or T cells enriched from blood (not recorded which). The chain couples TRBV6-2 or TRBV6-3 to TRBJ1-6, with D perhaps TRBD1 (5 bases). The sequence derives from a woman between 40 and 55 years old who had been exposed to COVID-19. CDR3 region: CASSYSEGYNSPLHF. CDR3 coding DNA: TGTGCCAGCAGTTACTCGGAGGGGTATAATTCACCCCTCCACTTT.